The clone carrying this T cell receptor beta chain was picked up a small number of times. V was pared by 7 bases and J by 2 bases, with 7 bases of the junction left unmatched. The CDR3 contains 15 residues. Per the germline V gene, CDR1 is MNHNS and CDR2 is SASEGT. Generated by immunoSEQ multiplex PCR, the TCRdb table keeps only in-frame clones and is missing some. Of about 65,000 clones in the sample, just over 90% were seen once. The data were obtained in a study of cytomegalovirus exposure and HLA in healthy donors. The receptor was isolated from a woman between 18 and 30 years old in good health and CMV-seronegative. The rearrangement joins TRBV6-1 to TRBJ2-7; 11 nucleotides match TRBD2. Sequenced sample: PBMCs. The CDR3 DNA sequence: TGTGCCAGCAACTTAGCGGGAGGGTCCGCCTACGAGCAGTACTTC. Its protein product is CASNLAGGSAYEQYF.